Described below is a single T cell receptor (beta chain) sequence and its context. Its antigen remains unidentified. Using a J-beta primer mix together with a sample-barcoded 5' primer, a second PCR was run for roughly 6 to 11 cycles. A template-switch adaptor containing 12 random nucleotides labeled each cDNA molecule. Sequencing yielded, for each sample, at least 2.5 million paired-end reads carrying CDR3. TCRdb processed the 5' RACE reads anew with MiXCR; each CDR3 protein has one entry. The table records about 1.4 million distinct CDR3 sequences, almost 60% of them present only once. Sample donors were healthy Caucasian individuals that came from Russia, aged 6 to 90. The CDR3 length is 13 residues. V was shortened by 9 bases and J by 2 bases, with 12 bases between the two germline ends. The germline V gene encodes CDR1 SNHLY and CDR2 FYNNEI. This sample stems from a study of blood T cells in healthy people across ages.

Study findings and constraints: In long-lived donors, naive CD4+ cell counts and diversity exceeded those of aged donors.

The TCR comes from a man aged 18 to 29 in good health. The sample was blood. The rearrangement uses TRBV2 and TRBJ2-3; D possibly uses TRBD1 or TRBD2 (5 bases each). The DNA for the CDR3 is TGTGCCAGTTGCCGGGACCTCACAGATACGCAGTATTTT. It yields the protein CASCRDLTDTQYF.